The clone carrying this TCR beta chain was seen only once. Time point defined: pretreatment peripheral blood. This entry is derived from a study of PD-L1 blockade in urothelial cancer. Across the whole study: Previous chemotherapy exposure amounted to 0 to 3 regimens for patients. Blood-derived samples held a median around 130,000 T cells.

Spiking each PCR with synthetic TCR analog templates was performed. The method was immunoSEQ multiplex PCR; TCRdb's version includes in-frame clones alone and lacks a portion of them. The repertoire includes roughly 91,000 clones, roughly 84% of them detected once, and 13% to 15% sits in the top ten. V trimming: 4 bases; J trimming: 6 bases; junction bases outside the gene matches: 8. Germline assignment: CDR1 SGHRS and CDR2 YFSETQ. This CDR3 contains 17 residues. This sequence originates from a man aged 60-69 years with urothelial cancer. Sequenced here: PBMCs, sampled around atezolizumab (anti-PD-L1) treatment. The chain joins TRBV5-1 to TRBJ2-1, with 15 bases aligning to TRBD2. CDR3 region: CASSRTSGGAPLNEQFF. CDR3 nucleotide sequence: TGCGCCAGCAGCAGGACTAGCGGGGGGGCTCCCCTCAATGAGCAGTTCTTC.